The next 20 T cell receptor beta chains were all read from a single sample in a study of cytomegalovirus exposure and HLA in healthy donors. The repertoire was sequenced with immunoSEQ multiplex PCR; TCRdb's copy has only in-frame clones and lacks some. Found here are about 360,000 clones, roughly 90% of them singletons; the top ten hold roughly 0.8%. Material: PBMCs. These receptors all stem from a woman younger than 35 in good health and CMV-seronegative.

The gene calls are TRBV5-1 and TRBJ2-4; TRBD1 aligns across 7 bases. This CDR3 is built from 16 residues. The ends lost 5 bases at V and 0 bases at J; junction bases unmatched: 8. Germline V lookup: CDR1 SGHRS, CDR2 YFSETQ. The CDR3 DNA follows: TGCGCCAGCAGGGTGGGGACAGCGCTAGCCAAAAACATTCAGTACTTC. This gives the protein CASRVGTALAKNIQYF.

V is TRBV28 and J is TRBJ1-5, with D uncertain. Germline V gives CDR1 MDHEN, CDR2 SYDVKM. Between the trimmed V and J ends, which lost 6 bases and 4 bases, there was a span of 7 bases. This CDR3 has 12 amino acids. CDR3 coding DNA: TGTGCCAGCAGAAACATAAATCAGCCCCAGCATTTT. It translates to CASRNINQPQHF.

This clone occurred once. Lacking the conserved final phenylalanine or tryptophan, this CDR3 likely reflects a read error. The chain joins TRBV25-1 to TRBJ1-2; D is unresolved. Germline V gene lookup returns CDR1 MGHDK and CDR2 SYGVNS. The CDR3 contains 13 residues. Deletions cut 1 base from V and 8 bases from J, with 11 bases between. Written as DNA, the CDR3 is TGTGCCAGCAGTGAATCCGAGACCCGCGGCTACACCCTC. This gives the protein CASSESETRGYTL.

The rearrangement joins TRBV4-1 to TRBJ2-1; TRBD2 aligns across 9 bases. The CDR3 has 17 residues. CDR1 MGHRA and CDR2 YSYEKL come from the germline V gene. The V gene end was trimmed by 1 base and the J gene end by 0 bases; junction bases not matched to a gene: 4. The CDR3 reads CASSQVVAGVSYNEQFF. The CDR3 coding sequence is TGCGCCAGCAGCCAAGTGGTAGCGGGAGTCTCCTACAATGAGCAGTTCTTC.

The chain couples TRBV4-2 to TRBJ1-1; tentatively, D is TRBD1 (6 bases). Germline V gives CDR1 LGHNA, CDR2 YNFKEQ. The ends were cut back, 0 bases at V and 5 bases at J, with 16 bases in the middle. The CDR3 totals 16 residues. The chain's CDR3 is CASSQDQITGRTEAFF. CDR3 in DNA: TGTGCCAGCAGCCAAGATCAGATTACAGGGCGGACTGAAGCTTTCTTT.

This clone was detected only once. CDR3: CASSPDRTADTQYF. CDR3 nucleotides: TGTGCCAGCAGCCCCGACAGGACGGCAGATACGCAGTATTTT. The V call is TRBV7-7, the J call TRBJ2-3, with TRBD1 as a possible D gene (6 bases). This CDR3 is built from 14 residues. The V gene's germline CDR1 is SSHAT and CDR2 FNYEAQ (reference sequence). Deletions cut 5 bases from V and 4 bases from J, with 13 bases between.

The chain employs TRBV5-4 and TRBJ1-5; D is uncertain. This CDR3 has 12 amino acids. V dropped 2 bases and J dropped 7 bases, with 7 bases sitting between them. CDR1 and CDR2 from the germline V gene are SGHNT and YYREEE (reference sequence). The CDR3 loop is CASSLRGQPQHF. CDR3 in DNA: TGTGCCAGCAGCTTACGAGGACAGCCCCAGCATTTT.

This clone appeared a single time. Written as DNA, the CDR3 is TGCGCCAGCAGCTCTCAAGACAGGGAGTACACTGAAGCTTTCTTT. Its translation is CASSSQDREYTEAFF. The chain carries TRBV5-1 and TRBJ1-1; 7 positions agree with TRBD1. With V trimmed by 3 bases and J by 3 bases, 8 bases remained unmatched. The CDR3 totals 15 residues. The germline V gene has CDR1 SGHRS and CDR2 YFSETQ.

This clone came up many times. CDR3 nucleotides: TGTGCCAGCAGAGTACCGGGGGGAATTCATGGCTACACCTTC. It specifies CASRVPGGIHGYTF. The genes are TRBV27 and TRBJ1-2, with D perhaps TRBD1 (5 bases). Between the trimmed V and J ends, which lost 6 bases and 6 bases, there was a span of 17 bases. Germline loops: CDR1 MNHEY, CDR2 SMNVEV (reference sequence). CDR3 length: 14 residues.

The chain recombines TRBV23-1 with TRBJ2-1; 7 positions match TRBD2. TRBV23-1 is filed as an ORF, its function uncertain. The CDR3 is made up of 18 amino acids. Losses at the gene ends were 0 bases for V and 8 bases for J; bases not matched to a gene: 16. CDR3: CASSQSRDRRWGGYEQFF. In DNA form, the CDR3 reads TGCGCCAGCAGTCAATCTCGGGATAGGCGTTGGGGAGGGTATGAGCAGTTCTTC.

The CDR3, as DNA: TGTGCCAGCAGTTTAGGGGGGAGTGGCAATCAGCCCCAGCATTTT. Translating it yields CASSLGGSGNQPQHF. V usage is TRBV28 and J usage is TRBJ1-5; a weak D match, TRBD1 (5 bases). Germline values: CDR1 MDHEN, CDR2 SYDVKM. CDR3 size: 15 residues. Trimming left V 2 bases short and J 2 bases short, with 10 bases between.

The rearrangement uses TRBV9 and TRBJ2-2, with TRBD1 identical over 7 bases. With V trimmed by 5 bases and J by 4 bases, 5 bases remained unmatched. Germline CDR1 SGDLS, CDR2 YYNGEE. The CDR3 is made up of 14 amino acids. The CDR3 is CASSLAGGTGELFF. The DNA of the CDR3 is TGTGCCAGCAGTCTCGCAGGGGGCACCGGGGAGCTGTTTTTT.

The chain has TRBV5-1 and TRBJ1-1; D perhaps matches TRBD1 (5 bases). The V gene's germline CDR1 is SGHRS and CDR2 YFSETQ. V was shortened by 3 bases and J by 7 bases, with 13 bases between the two germline ends. This CDR3 region has 13 residues. As DNA, the CDR3 is TGCGCCAGCAGCTCGCAGGGCTTACTTGAAGCTTTCTTT. Its protein product is CASSSQGLLEAFF.

This chain joins TRBV19 and TRBJ2-7; D gene ambiguous. The V gene lost 1 base and the J gene lost 5 bases, with 9 bases spanning the gap. Per germline, CDR1 LNHDA and CDR2 SQIVND (reference sequence). The CDR3 has 13 amino acids. The CDR3 spells CASSIVAGDEQYF. Written as DNA, the CDR3 is TGTGCCAGTAGTATAGTAGCCGGAGACGAGCAGTACTTC.

This clone was detected a few times. In nucleotides, the CDR3 is TGCGCCAGCAGTGATCGGGGGTTCAGGTCACCCCTCCACTTT. This encodes CASSDRGFRSPLHF. The chain uses TRBV10-1 and TRBJ1-6; maybe TRBD1 (5 bases). The CDR3 is 14 amino acids. Trimming cost V 3 bases and J 10 bases, with 13 bases left between them. Germline V gene lookup returns CDR1 WNHNN and CDR2 SYGVQD (reference sequence).

This chain's CDR3 is CAWSLGGGRFNEQFF. For the CDR3, the DNA is TGTGCCTGGAGTTTGGGGGGCGGGAGGTTTAATGAGCAGTTCTTC. J is TRBJ2-1 and V is TRBV30, with 8 bases lining up with TRBD2. This CDR3 has 15 residues. Germline assignment: CDR1 GTSNPN and CDR2 SVGIG (reference sequence). The V and J ends lost 2 bases and 7 bases, in that order; junction bases with no gene match: 10.

The V call is TRBV4-2, the J call TRBJ2-1, with 11 bases that match TRBD2. The CDR3 extends over 16 amino acids. Germline V gene data show CDR1 as LGHNA and CDR2 as YNFKEQ. The V and J ends lost 4 bases and 9 bases, in that order; junction bases with no gene match: 11. The CDR3 coding sequence is TGTGCCAGCAGCCTGGCGGGGACTAGCGGAGGGGGTGAGCAGTTCTTC. Translated: CASSLAGTSGGGEQFF.

The CDR3 bases are TGTGCCAGCAGCCAAGGCGGGGGCGCTAATGAAAAACTGTTTTTT. This gives the protein CASSQGGGANEKLFF. J is TRBJ1-4 and V is TRBV14; weak D call: TRBD1 (6 bases). Trimming cost V 1 base and J 3 bases, with 9 bases left between them. The CDR3 extends over 15 amino acids. Germline values: CDR1 SGHDN, CDR2 FVKESK. The full variable domain, completed using reference TRBV14 and TRBJ1-4, is EAGVTQFPSHSVIEKGQTVTLRCDPISGHDNLYWYRRVMGKEIKFLLHFVKESKQDESGMPNNRFLAERTGGTYSTLKVQPAELEDSGVYFCASSQGGGANEKLFFGSGTQLSVL.

The chain uses TRBV2 and TRBJ1-2, with TRBD1 identical over 10 bases. Germline lookup yields CDR1 SNHLY and CDR2 FYNNEI. The CDR3 covers 14 residues. The V and J ends lost 3 bases and 8 bases, in that order; junction bases with no gene match: 6. CDR3 in DNA: TGTGCCAGCAGTGAGAGGGGACAGGGGCAAGGCTACACCTTC. Translation: CASSERGQGQGYTF.

This chain connects TRBV7-2 to TRBJ2-1; 8 positions match TRBD2. V gave up 5 bases and J gave up 4 bases; unmatched junction bases: 10. The CDR3 sequence is 16 residues long. Germline CDR1 reads SGHTA; CDR2 reads FQGNSA. The CDR3 bases are TGTGCCAGCAGCCCAGGGTCTAGCGGGCGGTACAATGAGCAGTTCTTC. Translating it yields CASSPGSSGRYNEQFF.